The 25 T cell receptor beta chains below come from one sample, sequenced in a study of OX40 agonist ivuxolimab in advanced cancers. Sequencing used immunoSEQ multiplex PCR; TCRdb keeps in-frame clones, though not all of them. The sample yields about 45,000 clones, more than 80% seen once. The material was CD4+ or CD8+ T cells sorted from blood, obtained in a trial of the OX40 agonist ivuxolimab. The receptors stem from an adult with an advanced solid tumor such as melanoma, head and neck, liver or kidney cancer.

CDR3: CASSPRDRGPDEQYF. For the CDR3, the DNA is TGTGCCAGCAGCCCCCGGGACAGGGGGCCTGACGAGCAGTACTTC. V gene TRBV13 combines with J gene TRBJ2-7; the match to TRBD1 covers 12 bases. The CDR3 covers 15 residues. Germline V CDR1 and CDR2: PRHDT, FYEKMQ (reference sequence). The V segment lost 5 bases and the J segment 5 bases; nucleotides outside the gene matches: 7.

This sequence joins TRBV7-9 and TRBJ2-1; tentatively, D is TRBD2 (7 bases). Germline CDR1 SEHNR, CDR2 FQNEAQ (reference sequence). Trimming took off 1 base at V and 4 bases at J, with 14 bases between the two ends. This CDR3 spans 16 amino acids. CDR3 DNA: TGTGCCAGCAGCTTAGTGGGGGGGCTTCTTTACAATGAGCAGTTCTTC. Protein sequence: CASSLVGGLLYNEQFF. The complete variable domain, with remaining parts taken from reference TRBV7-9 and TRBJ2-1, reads DTGVSQNPRHKITKRGQNVTFRCDPISEHNRLYWYRQTLGQGPEFLTYFQNEAQLEKSRLLSDRFSAERPKGSFSTLEIQRTEQGDSAMYLCASSLVGGLLYNEQFFGPGTRLTVL.

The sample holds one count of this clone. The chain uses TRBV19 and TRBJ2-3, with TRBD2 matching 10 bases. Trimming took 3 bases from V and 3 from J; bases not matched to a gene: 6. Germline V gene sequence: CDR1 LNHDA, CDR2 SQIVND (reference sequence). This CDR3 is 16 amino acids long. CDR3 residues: CASSIRPSGRTDTQYF. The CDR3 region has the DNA TGTGCCAGTAGTATCCGTCCTAGCGGGAGAACAGATACGCAGTATTTT.

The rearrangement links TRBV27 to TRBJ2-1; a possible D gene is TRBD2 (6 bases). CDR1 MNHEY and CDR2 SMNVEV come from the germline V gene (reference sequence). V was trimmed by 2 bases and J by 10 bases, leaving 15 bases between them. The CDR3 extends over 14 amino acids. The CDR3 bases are TGTGCCAGCAGTTTAGGGTGGGGACGGGGGGAGCAGTTCTTC. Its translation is CASSLGWGRGEQFF.

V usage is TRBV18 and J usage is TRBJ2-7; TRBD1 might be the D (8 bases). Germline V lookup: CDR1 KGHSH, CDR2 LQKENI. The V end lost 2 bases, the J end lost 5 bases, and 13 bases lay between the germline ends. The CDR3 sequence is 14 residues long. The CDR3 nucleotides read TGTGCCAGCTCACCAAGACAGGGGAGGGACGAGCAGTACTTC. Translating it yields CASSPRQGRDEQYF.

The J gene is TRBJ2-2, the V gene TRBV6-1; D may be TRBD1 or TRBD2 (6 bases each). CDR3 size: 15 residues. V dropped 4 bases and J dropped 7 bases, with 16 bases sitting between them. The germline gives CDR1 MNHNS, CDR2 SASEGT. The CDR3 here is CASSGRRGGGGELFF. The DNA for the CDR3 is TGTGCCAGCAGTGGCAGACGAGGGGGAGGCGGGGAGCTGTTTTTT.

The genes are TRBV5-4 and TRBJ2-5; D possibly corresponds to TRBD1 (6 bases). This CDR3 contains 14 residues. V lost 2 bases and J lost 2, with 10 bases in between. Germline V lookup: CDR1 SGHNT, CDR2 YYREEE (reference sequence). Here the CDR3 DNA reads TGTGCCAGCAGCTTTCCAGGGGTTCAAGAGACCCAGTACTTC. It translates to CASSFPGVQETQYF. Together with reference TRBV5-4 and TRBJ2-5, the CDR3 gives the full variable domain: ETGVTQSPTHLIKTRGQQVTLRCSSQSGHNTVSWYQQALGQGPQFIFQYYREEENGRGNFPPRFSGLQFPNYSSELNVNALELDDSALYLCASSFPGVQETQYFGPGTRLLVL.

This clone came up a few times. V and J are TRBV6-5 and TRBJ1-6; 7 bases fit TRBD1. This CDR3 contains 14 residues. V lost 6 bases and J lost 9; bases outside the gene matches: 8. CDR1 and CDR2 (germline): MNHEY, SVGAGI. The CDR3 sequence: CASRLQGYASPLHF. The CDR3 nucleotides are TGTGCCAGCAGGCTACAGGGGTACGCTTCACCCCTCCACTTT.

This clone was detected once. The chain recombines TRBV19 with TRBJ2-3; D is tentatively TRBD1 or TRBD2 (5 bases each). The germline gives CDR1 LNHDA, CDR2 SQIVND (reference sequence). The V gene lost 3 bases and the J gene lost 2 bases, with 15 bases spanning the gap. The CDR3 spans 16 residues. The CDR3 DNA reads TGTGCCAGTAGTATTACTTGGGTTGGGACCACAGATACGCAGTATTTT. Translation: CASSITWVGTTDTQYF.

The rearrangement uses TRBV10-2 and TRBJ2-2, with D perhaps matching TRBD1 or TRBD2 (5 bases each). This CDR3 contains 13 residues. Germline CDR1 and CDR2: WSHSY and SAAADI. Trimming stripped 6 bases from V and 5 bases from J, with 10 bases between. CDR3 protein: CASSPWGTGELFF. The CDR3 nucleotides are TGCGCCAGCAGCCCTTGGGGGACCGGGGAGCTGTTTTTT.

This chain's CDR3 is CASSEVGAYEQYF. In nucleotides, the CDR3 is TGTGCCAGCAGTGAAGTGGGGGCCTACGAGCAGTACTTC. The chain couples TRBV6-1 to TRBJ2-7; D may match TRBD1 or TRBD2 (5 bases each). V shed 1 base and J shed 2 bases, with 6 bases lying between them. From germline, CDR1 is MNHNS and CDR2 SASEGT. The CDR3 is made up of 13 amino acids.

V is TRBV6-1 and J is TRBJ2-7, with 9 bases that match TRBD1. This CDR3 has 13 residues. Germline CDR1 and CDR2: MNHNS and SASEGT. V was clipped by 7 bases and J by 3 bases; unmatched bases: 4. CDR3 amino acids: CASIGTGSYEQYF. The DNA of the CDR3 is TGTGCCAGCATTGGGACAGGGAGCTACGAGCAGTACTTC.

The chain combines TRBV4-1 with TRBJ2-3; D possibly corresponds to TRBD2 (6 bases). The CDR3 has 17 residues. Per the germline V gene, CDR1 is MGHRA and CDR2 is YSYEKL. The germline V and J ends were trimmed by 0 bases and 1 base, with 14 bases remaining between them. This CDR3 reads CASSQDRGTLRTDTQYF. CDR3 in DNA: TGCGCCAGCAGCCAAGACCGGGGGACTCTACGCACAGATACGCAGTATTTT.

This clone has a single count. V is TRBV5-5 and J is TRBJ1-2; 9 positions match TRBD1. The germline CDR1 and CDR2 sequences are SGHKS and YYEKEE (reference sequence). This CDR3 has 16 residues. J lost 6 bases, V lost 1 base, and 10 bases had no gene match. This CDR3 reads CASSLLGQGIRDGYTF. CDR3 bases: TGTGCCAGCAGCTTGTTGGGACAGGGAATTCGGGATGGCTACACCTTC.

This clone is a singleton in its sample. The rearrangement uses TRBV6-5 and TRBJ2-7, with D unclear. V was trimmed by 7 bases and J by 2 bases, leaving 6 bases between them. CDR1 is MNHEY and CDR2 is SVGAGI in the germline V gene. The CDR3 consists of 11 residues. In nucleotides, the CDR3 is TGTGCCAGCACCTTCGCCTACGAGCAGTACTTC. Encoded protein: CASTFAYEQYF.

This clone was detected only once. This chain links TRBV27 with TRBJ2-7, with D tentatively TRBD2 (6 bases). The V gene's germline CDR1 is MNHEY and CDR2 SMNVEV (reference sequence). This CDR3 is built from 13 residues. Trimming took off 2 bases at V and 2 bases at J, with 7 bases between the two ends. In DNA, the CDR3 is TGTGCCAGCAGTTTACGGACTACCTACGAGCAGTACTTC. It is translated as CASSLRTTYEQYF.

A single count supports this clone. CDR3 nucleotide sequence: TGTGCCAGCAGCTTGGTTGGGCCCTACGAGCAGTACTTC. This sequence encodes CASSLVGPYEQYF. The V gene is TRBV5-8, the J gene TRBJ2-7; D remains unclear. V was trimmed by 0 bases and J by 2 bases, leaving 6 bases between them. The germline CDR1 and CDR2 sequences are SGHTS and YDEGEE. This CDR3 region has 13 residues.

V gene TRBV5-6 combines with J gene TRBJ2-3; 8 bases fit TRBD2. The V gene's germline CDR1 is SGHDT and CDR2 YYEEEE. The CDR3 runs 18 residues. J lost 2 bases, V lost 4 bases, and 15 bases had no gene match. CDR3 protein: CASSPTDSLAGDTDTQYF. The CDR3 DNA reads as TGTGCCAGCAGCCCTACAGACTCCCTAGCGGGTGACACAGATACGCAGTATTTT.

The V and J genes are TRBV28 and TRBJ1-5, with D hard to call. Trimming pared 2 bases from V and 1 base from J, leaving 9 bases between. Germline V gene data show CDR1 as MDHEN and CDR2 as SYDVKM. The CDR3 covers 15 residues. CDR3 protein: CASSLRTRSNQPQHF. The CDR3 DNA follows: TGTGCCAGCAGTTTAAGAACACGAAGCAATCAGCCCCAGCATTTT.

CDR3 loop: CSVAAGPSYEQYF. CDR3 nucleotides: TGCAGCGTTGCCGCGGGGCCCTCCTACGAGCAGTACTTC. The chain employs TRBV29-1 and TRBJ2-7; possibly TRBD2 for D (6 bases). Germline V gene data show CDR1 as SQVTM and CDR2 as ANQGSEA. This CDR3 contains 13 residues. V lost 4 bases and J 0 bases, leaving 10 bases between the germline ends.

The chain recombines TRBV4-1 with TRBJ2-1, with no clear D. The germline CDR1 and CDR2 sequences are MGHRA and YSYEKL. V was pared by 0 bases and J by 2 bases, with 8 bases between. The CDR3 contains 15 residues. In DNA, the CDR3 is TGCGCCAGCAGCCAAGAGGCGGCAGCCTACAATGAGCAGTTCTTC. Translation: CASSQEAAAYNEQFF.

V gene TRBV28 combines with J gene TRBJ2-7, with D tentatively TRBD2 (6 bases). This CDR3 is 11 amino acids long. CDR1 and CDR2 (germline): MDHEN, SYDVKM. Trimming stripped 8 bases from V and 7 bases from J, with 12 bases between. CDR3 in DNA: TGTGCCAGCCAAGGAGGAGGGGAGCAGTACTTC. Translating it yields CASQGGGEQYF.

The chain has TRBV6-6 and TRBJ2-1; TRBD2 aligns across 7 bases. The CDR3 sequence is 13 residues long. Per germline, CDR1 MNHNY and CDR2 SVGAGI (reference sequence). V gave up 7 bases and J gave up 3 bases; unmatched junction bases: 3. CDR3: CASTLADYNEQFF. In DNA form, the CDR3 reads TGTGCCAGCACGCTAGCGGACTACAATGAGCAGTTCTTC.

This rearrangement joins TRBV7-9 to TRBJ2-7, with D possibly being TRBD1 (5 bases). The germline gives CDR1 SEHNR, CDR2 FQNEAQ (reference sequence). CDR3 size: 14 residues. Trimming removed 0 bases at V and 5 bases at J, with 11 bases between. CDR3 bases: TGTGCCAGCAGCTTAGCTCGGTTCAGGGACGAGCAGTACTTC. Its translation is CASSLARFRDEQYF. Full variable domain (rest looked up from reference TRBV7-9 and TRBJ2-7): DTGVSQNPRHKITKRGQNVTFRCDPISEHNRLYWYRQTLGQGPEFLTYFQNEAQLEKSRLLSDRFSAERPKGSFSTLEIQRTEQGDSAMYLCASSLARFRDEQYFGPGTRLTVT.

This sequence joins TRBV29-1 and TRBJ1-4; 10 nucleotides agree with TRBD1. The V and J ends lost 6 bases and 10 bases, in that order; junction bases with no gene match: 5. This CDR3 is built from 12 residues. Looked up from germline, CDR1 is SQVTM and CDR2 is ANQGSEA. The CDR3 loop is CSVAGQGRKLFF. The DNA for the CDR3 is TGCAGCGTGGCGGGACAGGGGCGAAAACTGTTTTTT. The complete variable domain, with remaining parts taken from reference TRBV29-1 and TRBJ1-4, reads SAVISQKPSRDICQRGTSLTIQCQVDSQVTMMFWYRQQPGQSLTLIATANQGSEATYESGFVIDKFPISRPNLTFSTLTVSNMSPEDSSIYLCSVAGQGRKLFFGSGTQLSVL.